These 9 T cell receptor beta chains were all obtained from the same sample, sequenced in a study of blood T cell repertoires in COVID-19. TCRdb keeps only in-frame clones here, not all; method: immunoSEQ multiplex PCR. The sample contains 250,000 to 400,000 clones, 85% to 90% of which appear only once. Sequenced material: peripheral blood. These receptors came from a woman in her 30s with COVID-19, enrolled during active disease.

This chain joins TRBV4-1 and TRBJ2-5; D uncertain. The CDR3 is 15 residues long. Germline V gives CDR1 MGHRA, CDR2 YSYEKL. V gave up 1 base and J gave up 5 bases, with 14 bases separating them. CDR3 sequence reads: CASSQGVRVVETQYF. The CDR3 nucleotides read TGCGCCAGCAGCCAAGGGGTCCGGGTCGTGGAGACCCAGTACTTC.

The chain carries TRBV28 and TRBJ2-7; TRBD1 agrees at 9 bases. Per the germline V gene, CDR1 is MDHEN and CDR2 is SYDVKM. The ends lost 7 bases at V and 3 bases at J; junction bases unmatched: 13. The CDR3 loop spans 16 amino acids. The CDR3 DNA reads as TGTGCCAGCACCAGTAAGGGACAGGGTTTCATCTACGAGCAGTACTTC. This codes for CASTSKGQGFIYEQYF.

The chain combines TRBV6-1 with TRBJ2-7; 11 bases match TRBD1. J lost 5 bases, V lost 3 bases, and 12 bases had no gene match. The germline V gene encodes CDR1 MNHNS and CDR2 SASEGT. The CDR3 consists of 17 residues. The CDR3 DNA sequence: TGTGCCAGCAGTGATCTAGGACAGGGGGCATTTGGAAACGAGCAGTACTTC. As protein: CASSDLGQGAFGNEQYF.

The chain links TRBV18 to TRBJ1-5; perhaps TRBD1 as D (6 bases). This CDR3 contains 15 residues. The V gene's germline CDR1 is KGHSH and CDR2 LQKENI. The V gene lost 5 bases and the J gene lost 5 bases, with 16 bases spanning the gap. CDR3 in amino acids: CASSELQGYDQPQHF. CDR3 nucleotide sequence: TGTGCCAGCTCAGAATTACAGGGTTACGATCAGCCCCAGCATTTT.

The rearrangement links TRBV4-1 to TRBJ1-1, with unresolved D. This CDR3 is 18 amino acids long. CDR1 is MGHRA and CDR2 is YSYEKL in the germline V gene. The V gene lost 5 bases and the J gene lost 1 base, with 23 bases spanning the gap. CDR3 nucleotide sequence: TGCGCCAGCAGCGCCAGCTCTGGCGGAGGACTGAAGAACACTGAAGCTTTCTTT. Translating it yields CASSASSGGGLKNTEAFF.

The chain recombines TRBV5-4 with TRBJ2-7, with 9 bases fitting TRBD2. V dropped 0 bases and J dropped 4; count of bases not matched to a gene: 5. Germline CDR1 SGHNT, CDR2 YYREEE (reference sequence). This CDR3 is 15 amino acids long. The CDR3 DNA reads TGTGCCAGCAGCTTGGCGACTAGCGGACCGTACGAGCAGTACTTC. The encoded protein is CASSLATSGPYEQYF. The full variable domain, completed using reference TRBV5-4 and TRBJ2-7, is ETGVTQSPTHLIKTRGQQVTLRCSSQSGHNTVSWYQQALGQGPQFIFQYYREEENGRGNFPPRFSGLQFPNYSSELNVNALELDDSALYLCASSLATSGPYEQYFGPGTRLTVT.

CDR3 nucleotides: TGTGCCTGGAGTGTGGGCAGGGTCGAAAACACCATATATTTT. It encodes CAWSVGRVENTIYF. V usage is TRBV30 and J usage is TRBJ1-3; maybe TRBD1 (5 bases). Looked up from germline, CDR1 is GTSNPN and CDR2 is SVGIG (reference sequence). The V and J ends lost 0 bases and 6 bases respectively, with 12 bases between them. The CDR3 contains 14 residues.

The chain combines TRBV11-1 with TRBJ2-5; D is undetermined. Germline values: CDR1 SGHAT, CDR2 FQDESV (reference sequence). This CDR3 comprises 13 residues. The ends were cut back, 8 bases at V and 4 bases at J, with 14 bases in the middle. Here the CDR3 reads CASCPLVPETQYF. The CDR3, as DNA: TGTGCCAGCTGTCCACTGGTCCCAGAGACCCAGTACTTC. The whole variable domain, remainder taken from reference TRBV11-1 and TRBJ2-5, is EAEVAQSPRYKITEKSQAVAFWCDPISGHATLYWYRQILGQGPELLVQFQDESVVDDSQLPKDRFSAERLKGVDSTLKIQPAELGDSAMYLCASCPLVPETQYFGPGTRLLVL.

In this sample, this clone turned up once. This sequence joins TRBV28 and TRBJ1-4, with 7 bases aligning to TRBD1. The length of the CDR3 is 15 residues. CDR1 MDHEN and CDR2 SYDVKM come from the germline V gene. V shed 7 bases, J shed 6 bases, and the junction held 11 bases outside the gene matches. The CDR3 nucleotides are TGTGCCAGCAATCCCAGGACAGGCGGATATGAAAAACTGTTTTTT. It translates to CASNPRTGGYEKLFF.